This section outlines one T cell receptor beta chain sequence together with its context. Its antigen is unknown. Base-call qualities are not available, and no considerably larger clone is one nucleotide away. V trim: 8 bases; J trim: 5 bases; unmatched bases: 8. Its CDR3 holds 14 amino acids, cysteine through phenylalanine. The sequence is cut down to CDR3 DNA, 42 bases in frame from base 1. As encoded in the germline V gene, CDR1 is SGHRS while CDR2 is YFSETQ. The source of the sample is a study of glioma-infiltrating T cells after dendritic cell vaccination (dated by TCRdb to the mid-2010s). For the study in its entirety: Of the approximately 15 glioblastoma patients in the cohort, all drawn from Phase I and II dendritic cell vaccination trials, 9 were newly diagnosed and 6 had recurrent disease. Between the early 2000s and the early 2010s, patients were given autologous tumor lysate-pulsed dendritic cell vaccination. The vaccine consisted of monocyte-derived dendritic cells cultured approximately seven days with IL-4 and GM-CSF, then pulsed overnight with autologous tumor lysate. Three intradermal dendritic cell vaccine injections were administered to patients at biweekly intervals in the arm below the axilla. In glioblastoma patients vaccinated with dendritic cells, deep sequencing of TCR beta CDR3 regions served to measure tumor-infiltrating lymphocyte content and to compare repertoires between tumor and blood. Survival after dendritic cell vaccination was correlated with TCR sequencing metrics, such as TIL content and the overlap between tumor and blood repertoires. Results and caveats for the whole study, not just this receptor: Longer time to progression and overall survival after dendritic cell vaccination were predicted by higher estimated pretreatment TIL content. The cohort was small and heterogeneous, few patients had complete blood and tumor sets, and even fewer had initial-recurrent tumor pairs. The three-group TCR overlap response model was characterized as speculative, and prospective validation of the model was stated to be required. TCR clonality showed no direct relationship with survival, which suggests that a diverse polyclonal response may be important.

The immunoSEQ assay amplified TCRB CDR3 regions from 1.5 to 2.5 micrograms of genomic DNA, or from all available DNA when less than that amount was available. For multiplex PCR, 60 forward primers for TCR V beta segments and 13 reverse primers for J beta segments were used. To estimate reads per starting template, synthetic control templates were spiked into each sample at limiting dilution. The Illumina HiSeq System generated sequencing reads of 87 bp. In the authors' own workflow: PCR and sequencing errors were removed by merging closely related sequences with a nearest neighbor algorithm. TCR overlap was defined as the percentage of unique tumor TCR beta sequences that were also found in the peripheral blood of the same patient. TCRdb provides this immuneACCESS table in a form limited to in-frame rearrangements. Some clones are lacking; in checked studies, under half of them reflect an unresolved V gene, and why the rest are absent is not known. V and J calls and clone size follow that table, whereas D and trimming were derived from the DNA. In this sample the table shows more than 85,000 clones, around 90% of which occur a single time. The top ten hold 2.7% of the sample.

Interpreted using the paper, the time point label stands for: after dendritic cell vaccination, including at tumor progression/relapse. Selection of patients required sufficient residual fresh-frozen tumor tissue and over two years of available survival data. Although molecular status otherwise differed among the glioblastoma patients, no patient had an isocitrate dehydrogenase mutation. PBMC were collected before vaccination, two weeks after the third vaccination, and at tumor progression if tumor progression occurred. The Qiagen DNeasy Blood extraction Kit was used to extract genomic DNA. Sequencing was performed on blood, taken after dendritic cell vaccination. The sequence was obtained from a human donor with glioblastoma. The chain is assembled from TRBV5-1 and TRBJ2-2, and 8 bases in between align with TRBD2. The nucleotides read TGCGCCAGTAGCGGGGCCCACGGGACCGGGGAGCTGTTTTTT. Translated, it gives CASSGAHGTGELFF. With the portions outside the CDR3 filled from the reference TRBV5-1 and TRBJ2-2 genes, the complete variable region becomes KAGVTQTPRYLIKTRGQQVTLSCSPISGHRSVSWYQQTPGQGLQFLFEYFSETQRNKGNFPGRFSGRQFSNSRSEMNVSTLELGDSALYLCASSGAHGTGELFFGEGSRLTVL.